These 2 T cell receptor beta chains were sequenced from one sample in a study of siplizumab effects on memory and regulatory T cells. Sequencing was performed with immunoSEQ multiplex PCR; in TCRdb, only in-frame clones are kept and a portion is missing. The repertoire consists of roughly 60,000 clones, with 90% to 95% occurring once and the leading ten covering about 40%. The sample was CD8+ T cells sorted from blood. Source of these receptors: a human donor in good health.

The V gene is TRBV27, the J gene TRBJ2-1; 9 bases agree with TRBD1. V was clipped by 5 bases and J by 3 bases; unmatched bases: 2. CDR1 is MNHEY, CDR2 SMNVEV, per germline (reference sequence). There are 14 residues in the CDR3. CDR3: CASSPGQGYNEQFF. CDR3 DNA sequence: TGTGCCAGCAGTCCGGGACAGGGCTACAATGAGCAGTTCTTC.

The CDR3 region is CASSPLTSGRAFGGELFF. The DNA of the CDR3 is TGTGCCAGCAGCCCCCTGACTAGCGGGAGGGCGTTTGGCGGGGAGCTGTTTTTT. This sequence joins TRBV27 and TRBJ2-2; 14 nucleotides line up with TRBD2. This CDR3 is built from 18 residues. The germline V gene encodes CDR1 MNHEY and CDR2 SMNVEV (reference sequence). The V segment lost 6 bases and the J segment 7 bases; nucleotides outside the gene matches: 13.